These 21 T cell receptor beta chains originate from one sample sequenced in a study of blood T cell repertoires in COVID-19. Data came from immunoSEQ multiplex PCR; TCRdb stores just in-frame clones and leaves some out. The table has about 140,000 clones, around 89% seen once. What was sequenced was peripheral blood. Receptor source: a man aged 55 to 70 with active or convalescent COVID-19.

In its sample, this clone was seen a few times. The chain links TRBV5-4 to TRBJ2-2; possible D gene TRBD2, 7 bases. The V end was cut by 4 bases, the J end by 6 bases, with 19 bases between. The germline CDR1 and CDR2 sequences are SGHNT and YYREEE (reference sequence). This CDR3 spans 16 amino acids. The CDR3 DNA reads TGTGCCAGCAGCGCCCAGTTAACAGGGAGGGCCGGGGAGCTGTTTTTT. It translates to CASSAQLTGRAGELFF.

CDR3 sequence (DNA): TGTGCCATTCAGAGGACAGGGCTCGCAACTAATGAAAAACTGTTTTTT. Translating gives CAIQRTGLATNEKLFF. The V gene is TRBV28, the J gene TRBJ1-4, with 8 positions matching TRBD1. This CDR3 has 16 residues. V trimming: 10 bases; J trimming: 0 bases; junction bases outside the gene matches: 10. Looked up from germline, CDR1 is MDHEN and CDR2 is SYDVKM.

The chain recombines TRBV6-5 with TRBJ1-2; D gene uncertain. Trimming shortened V by 0 bases and J by 3 bases, and 5 bases separated the two germline ends. CDR1 and CDR2 from the germline V gene are MNHEY and SVGAGI. The CDR3 contains 13 residues. The CDR3 protein is CASSYSSYYGYTF. The CDR3 DNA reads as TGTGCCAGCAGTTACTCTTCCTACTATGGCTACACCTTC.

The gene calls are TRBV6-5 and TRBJ2-6, with D perhaps matching TRBD1 (5 bases). Germline V gives CDR1 MNHEY, CDR2 SVGAGI. V lost 6 bases and J 2 bases, leaving 11 bases between the germline ends. The CDR3 has 15 amino acids. CDR3 protein: CASSQQETGANVLTF. CDR3 coding DNA: TGTGCCAGCAGCCAACAGGAGACTGGGGCCAACGTCCTGACTTTC.

This chain uses TRBV4-3 with TRBJ2-4; D is perhaps TRBD2 (6 bases). The CDR3 consists of 16 residues. V lost 3 bases to trimming and J lost 3 bases, with 15 bases between them. Germline V gene sequence: CDR1 LGHNA, CDR2 YSLEER. The CDR3 DNA is TGCGCCAGCAGCCACCTGGGGCAGGGAGGCAAAAACATTCAGTACTTC. Protein: CASSHLGQGGKNIQYF.

V is TRBV7-9 and J is TRBJ2-1, with TRBD2 identical over 13 bases. CDR1 SEHNR and CDR2 FQNEAQ come from the germline V gene (reference sequence). V was pared by 5 bases and J by 7 bases, with 5 bases of the junction left unmatched. This CDR3 spans 15 amino acids. As DNA, the CDR3 is TGTGCCAGCAGCCACACTAGCGGGAGGGATAATGAGCAGTTCTTC. Amino acids: CASSHTSGRDNEQFF.

The chain has TRBV30 and TRBJ2-5, with TRBD1 matching 8 bases. The J segment lost 5 bases and the V segment lost 8 bases, leaving 7 bases of the junction unmatched. Germline values: CDR1 GTSNPN, CDR2 SVGIG (reference sequence). The length of the CDR3 is 12 residues. The CDR3 DNA is TGTGCCGTAATAGACAGGGGTGAGACCCAGTACTTC. It encodes CAVIDRGETQYF. Full variable domain (missing parts from reference TRBV30 and TRBJ2-5): SQTIHQWPATLVQPVGSPLSLECTVEGTSNPNLYWYRQAAGRGLQLLFYSVGIGQISSEVPQNLSASRPQDRQFILSSKKLLLSDSGFYLCAVIDRGETQYFGPGTRLLVL.

The chain links TRBV6-2 or TRBV6-3 to TRBJ2-5; D gene unclear. Per germline, CDR1 MNHEY and CDR2 SVGEGT. Trimming stripped 2 bases from V and 2 bases from J, with 6 bases between. This CDR3 contains 13 residues. The CDR3 spells CASSYESQETQYF. CDR3 coding DNA: TGTGCCAGCAGTTACGAGAGTCAAGAGACCCAGTACTTC.

The chain uses TRBV6-2 or TRBV6-3 and TRBJ2-5; no firm D call. This CDR3 contains 14 residues. Trimming cost V 0 bases and J 2 bases, with 7 bases left between them. CDR1 and CDR2 from the germline V gene are MNHEY and SVGEGT. CDR3 nucleotides: TGTGCCAGCAGTTACTCTAACTTACAAGAGACCCAGTACTTC. Residues: CASSYSNLQETQYF.

This sequence joins TRBV18 and TRBJ2-4; TRBD1 agrees at 8 bases. The V and J ends lost 3 bases and 15 bases, in that order; junction bases with no gene match: 4. CDR1 is KGHSH, CDR2 LQKENI, per germline. This CDR3 is built from 11 residues. In nucleotides, the CDR3 is TGTGCCAGCTCACCCGGACAGGGATGGTACTTC. It specifies CASSPGQGWYF.

This clone was counted a single time. The identical CDR3 is also encoded by other nucleotide sequences in the sample. The gene calls are TRBV19 and TRBJ1-5; D is unclear. The germline CDR1 and CDR2 sequences are LNHDA and SQIVND (reference sequence). The CDR3 loop spans 13 amino acids. V lost 5 bases and J 4 bases, leaving 9 bases between the germline ends. As DNA, the CDR3 is TGTGCCAGTAGTCCAGGACTTAATCAGCCCCAGCATTTT. This translates into CASSPGLNQPQHF.

The chain has TRBV9 and TRBJ2-4, with D maybe TRBD2 (6 bases). Deletions cut 3 bases from V and 0 bases from J, with 7 bases between. Germline loops: CDR1 SGDLS, CDR2 YYNGEE. This CDR3 is 14 amino acids long. CDR3 region: CASSAGLAKNIQYF. The CDR3 DNA reads TGTGCCAGCAGCGCGGGACTAGCCAAAAACATTCAGTACTTC.

This chain links TRBV6-6 with TRBJ2-7, with D unclear. The CDR3 is 10 amino acids. V was pared by 9 bases and J by 7 bases, with 10 bases between. Germline lookup yields CDR1 MNHNY and CDR2 SVGAGI (reference sequence). DNA for the CDR3: TGTGCCAGGGCCCCTGTAGAGCAGTACTTC. Translating it yields CARAPVEQYF.

The V call is TRBV18, the J call TRBJ1-1; D unclear. This CDR3 is 14 amino acids long. Trimming left V 0 bases short and J 6 bases short, with 11 bases between. Germline CDR1 and CDR2: KGHSH and LQKENI. The CDR3 DNA reads TGTGCCAGCTCACCACCTCTAGCAGGAGCTGAAGCTTTCTTT. Amino acid sequence: CASSPPLAGAEAFF.

This chain uses TRBV7-2 with TRBJ2-1; 10 bases match TRBD2. V dropped 5 bases and J dropped 8; count of bases not matched to a gene: 9. The CDR3 sequence is 15 residues long. The germline V gene has CDR1 SGHTA and CDR2 FQGNSA. The CDR3 sequence: CASSPSGGAVYEQFF. For the CDR3, the DNA is TGTGCCAGCAGCCCAAGCGGGGGGGCCGTCTATGAGCAGTTCTTC.

The V and J genes are TRBV5-1 and TRBJ2-3, with 8 bases identical to TRBD2. Germline-derived CDR1 and CDR2 are SGHRS and YFSETQ. The junction had 7 bases not matched to a gene; V was cut back by 4 bases and J by 6 bases. The CDR3 runs to 14 residues. The CDR3 nucleotides are TGCGCCAGCAGCACGGGACTAGAAGTCGATACGCAGTATTTT. Translation gives CASSTGLEVDTQYF.

This chain uses TRBV28 with TRBJ1-5; possible D gene TRBD1, 6 bases. The ends were cut back, 7 bases at V and 4 bases at J, with 20 bases in the middle. The CDR3 spans 16 residues. CDR1 is MDHEN and CDR2 is SYDVKM in the germline V gene. CDR3 residues: CASIQGREGANQPQHF. The CDR3 DNA follows: TGTGCCAGCATCCAGGGGCGCGAAGGGGCAAATCAGCCCCAGCATTTT.

This chain uses TRBV19 with TRBJ1-1; TRBD1 is a possible D gene (6 bases). Germline CDR1 LNHDA, CDR2 SQIVND (reference sequence). This CDR3 contains 19 residues. Trimming took 1 base from V and 3 from J, leaving 24 bases between them. CDR3 sequence reads: CASSIVRGGRALFHTEAFF. Written as DNA, the CDR3 is TGTGCCAGTAGTATAGTTAGGGGGGGCAGGGCCTTATTCCACACTGAAGCTTTCTTT.

The V call is TRBV28, the J call TRBJ2-7; D is possibly TRBD2 (6 bases). Between the trimmed V and J ends, which lost 6 bases and 2 bases, there was a span of 20 bases. This CDR3 is 16 amino acids long. The V gene's germline CDR1 is MDHEN and CDR2 SYDVKM. CDR3 nucleotide sequence: TGTGCCAGCAGCCACCCCAGGCTAGCGAGGACCTACGAGCAGTACTTC. Translating gives CASSHPRLARTYEQYF.

The chain links TRBV19 to TRBJ1-1; the match to TRBD1 covers 10 bases. The V gene's germline CDR1 is LNHDA and CDR2 SQIVND (reference sequence). V lost 7 bases and J lost 10; bases outside the gene matches: 12. The CDR3 sequence is 14 residues long. Written as DNA, the CDR3 is TGTGCCAGTAACAACCGGGACAGGGGATGGGCAGCTTTCTTT. As protein: CASNNRDRGWAAFF.

J is TRBJ2-3 and V is TRBV7-7; 12 nucleotides line up with TRBD2. The CDR3 runs 20 residues. V dropped 6 bases and J dropped 7; count of bases not matched to a gene: 23. The V gene's germline CDR1 is SSHAT and CDR2 FNYEAQ (reference sequence). CDR3: CASRQNPPKLAGGLSYTQYF. In nucleotides, the CDR3 is TGTGCCAGCAGACAAAATCCGCCCAAACTAGCGGGGGGTCTCTCATATACGCAGTATTTT.